The T cell receptor beta chain described here comes from a study of CD8+ T cells in alopecia areata (dated by TCRdb to 2016 to 2019). For the study in its entirety: In both human patients and the C3H/HeJ mouse model, the study applied high-throughput TCRbeta sequencing to look at T cell clonal expansion in alopecia areata. Amplification of TCRbeta CDR3 regions was done by immunoSEQ multiplex PCR using 35 Vbeta forward primers and 13 Jbeta reverse primers. RNA was obtained with the PAXgene miRNA kit for fixed scalp, the miRNeasy kit for PBMCs, and the RNeasy kit for mouse skin. Scalp clonality was compared among normal scalp (n=4), patchy alopecia areata scalp (n=8), and alopecia totalis/universalis scalp (n=8). Human TCRbeta sequencing covered scalp tissue and sorted CD4+ and CD8+ peripheral blood T cells from patchy and totalis/universalis alopecia areata patients and healthy controls. Points the paper makes about the study in general: Shared TCR sequences between patients were less evident than in mice, which may be partly attributable to HLA diversity in the patient population. Unlike mouse skin, where gammadelta T cells dominate, normal human skin contains resident alphabeta T cells that get sequenced too, which complicates analysis of the scalp TCR repertoire. Compared with normal scalp, lesional scalp had higher clonality and more expanded CD8+ clones, particularly in alopecia totalis/universalis, a pattern that suggests antigenic drive.

PBMCs were separated by density centrifugation and stained for CD3, CD4 and CD8, after which CD4+ and CD8+ T cells were sorted on a FACSAria. Unaffected controls provided scalp biopsies and blood samples. V is shortened by 6 bases, J by 4 bases, and the region joining them spans 20 bases. CDR1 is given as SQVTM and CDR2 as ANQGSEA, both from the germline V gene. The CDR3 holds 15 amino acids from the cysteine to the phenylalanine. Only the CDR3 region is kept as DNA, spanning 45 bases read in frame from base 1. Notes on this clone: Its antigen is still unknown. No base qualities exist here, and no much larger clone lies one base off it.

Libraries came from the immunoSEQ multiplex PCR assay. To provide template for TCR sequencing, every sample had RNA extracted and reverse transcribed into cDNA. SuperScript III was used to make first-strand cDNA, primed with a 2:1 mix of oligo-dT and random hexamers. A synthetic immune receptor repertoire was used to assess amplification bias, and residual bias was removed computationally. On the authors' methods: Raw reads were preprocessed for error removal, and CDR3 was defined according to IMGT conventions as running from the conserved cysteine to phenylalanine. Clonality was calculated as 1 minus Shannon entropy normalized by log2 of the number of productive unique TCRs. Whether scalp clones were CD4 or CD8 was inferred by matching scalp TCRbeta sequences against CD4 and CD8 repertoires sorted from blood. TCRdb limited this immuneACCESS table to in-frame rearrangements with V and J called. A share of clones is missing; checked studies link under half to unresolved V genes, and the rest is unexplained. V, J and clone size derive from that table, while D and trimming were established from the DNA sequence. The sample yields a few hundred thousand clones; around 50% were counted once. In total, the top ten clones hold approximately 4.9% of the sample.

The receptor comes from a human donor in good health. The chain is assembled from TRBV29-1 and TRBJ2-3; TRBD1 might be the D gene, on 5 matching bases. The specimen was CD8+ T cells sorted from blood. The CDR3 loop reads CSVPGLGSLADTQYF. The nucleotides read TGCAGCGTCCCAGGGCTAGGGTCCCTCGCAGATACGCAGTATTTT.